This T cell receptor beta chain comes out of a study of blood T cells in healthy people across ages (dated by TCRdb to 2014 to 2015). As for the study more broadly: Template switching captured roughly one uniquely barcoded TCR beta cDNA molecule per two T cells in model experiments. Using deep sequencing normalized with unique cDNA molecular identifiers, the study measured how TCR beta repertoire diversity changes with age. Donors were grouped into four age groups: young (average 16 years), middle-aged (39), aged (around 56) and long-lived (less than 85). To avoid experimental bias, donors of different ages were randomly spread across the sequencing lanes. Using the same blood draw, the study looked at two additional independent replicas of 1 million unique cDNA reads for two donors, one aged 18 to 29 and the other aged 80 or older.

The CDR3 goes from the cysteine to the phenylalanine over 16 residues. This entry keeps only the CDR3 DNA: 48 bases, framed from base 1. According to the germline V gene (reference sequence), CDR1 reads SEHNR and CDR2 reads FQNEAQ. The V end gives up 6 bases and the J end 3 bases, leaving 11 bases in the junction not matched to a gene. Library construction relied on 5' RACE. The reads were generated on an Illumina HiSeq 2500. A second PCR of about 7 to 12 cycles was performed with a sample-barcoded 5' primer and a J-beta primer mix. Each TCR beta cDNA molecule received a unique molecular identifier from a template-switch 5' adaptor carrying 12 random nucleotides. At least 3 million CDR3-containing paired-end reads were obtained from each sample. All of the RNA was converted into first-strand cDNA using the Mint cDNA synthesis kit, with a TRBC-specific oligonucleotide serving as the primer. After uracil-DNA glycosylase treatment, a first 18-cycle PCR used universal primers M1SS and BC2_uni_R on all cDNA. As for the authors' bioinformatics: Normalization of each sample was performed by random selection of 1 million high-quality reads, each carrying a distinct molecular identifier. Reads sharing molecular identifiers were discarded rather than binned into consensus sequences. MiTCR, set to a Q25 quality threshold and the strictest error-elimination algorithm, was used for CDR3 identification, clonotype clustering and error correction. A nonparametric unseen species model using Euler transformation provided a lower-bound estimate of total TCR beta diversity. The public reads were reanalyzed by TCRdb: fastp trimming at Q25, MiXCR alignment, in-frame beta chains only. Records with the same CDR3 protein are collapsed into one entry carrying the most frequent genes and DNA. TCRdb's processing, not the authors' own work, is the source of the V and J calls. The sample table shows about 1,400,000 distinct CDR3 sequences, and 42% are seen once. The top ten constitute roughly 7.7% of the sample.

Study-wide findings and limitations: The long-lived group showed more naive CD4+ T cells, fewer expanded clones and increased TCR diversity than the aged group, suggesting age selection. A strong correlation was found between observed TCR beta diversity and the percentage of naive T cells measured by flow cytometry. Since profiling was done on bulk unsorted PBMCs, naive and antigen-experienced compartments could not be conclusively compared. Donor CMV infection status was unknown, potentially confounding age-related changes in expanded clonotypes. Estimates of total diversity based on one million sequenced T cells were regarded as lower bounds and as underestimates. Observed TCR beta diversity per million T cells fell roughly linearly with age, and a significant reduction was already apparent by age around 39.

This clonotype occurred a few times. This clone's antigen is unknown. There are no base qualities to consult, and no much larger clone falls within one base. The donors were some 36 Caucasian individuals from Russia, aged roughly 6 to 100 years, who were systemically healthy. Each donor gave 8 to 10 milliliters of peripheral blood, drawn into EDTA-treated Vacutainer tubes. Ficoll-Paque density-gradient centrifugation was used to isolate PBMCs, with at least 6.5 million per sample. Trizol reagent was used to extract total RNA from PBMCs, with at least 6 micrograms per sample. The percentages of naive CD45RAhigh/CD27high T cells were determined by flow cytometry on a PBMC aliquot from every donor.

The sequence was collected from a woman aged 18-30 years in good health. The rearrangement joined TRBV7-9 to TRBJ2-1; 7 of the junction bases match TRBD2. The sequencing input was blood. The bases read TGTGCCAGCAGTCCCATCCCCCAGCGGGACTACAATGAGCAGTTCTTC. This codes for CASSPIPQRDYNEQFF.